This section outlines one T cell receptor beta chain sequence together with its context. The junction differs from germline at one of its ends, possibly a read error. Unpaired genes were suppressed by blocking oligonucleotides during a second nested PCR. TCRdb itself ran the emulsion pairing reads through MiXCR, one entry per CDR3 protein. The data hold roughly 39,000 distinct CDR3 sequences, with 45% to 55% observed a single time. This sample is part of a study of T cell repertoires in breast cancer. CDR3 length equals 17 residues. Germline CDR1 and CDR2: MNHEY and SVGEGT. An expanded emulsion RT-PCR with primers for all TCR V genes paired CD8+ T cell chains.

This clonotype originated in a pool of human donors with breast cancer or a healthy control (not recorded which). The chain uses TRBV6-2 or TRBV6-3 and TRBJ1-1; D unresolved. Specimen: CD8+ T cells. The CDR3 DNA sequence: TGTGCCAGCAGTTACTCGGTGGCCGGATACATGAACACTGAAGCTTTATTT. Translating it yields CASSYSVAGYMNTEALF.